The next 20 T cell receptor beta chains were all read from a single sample in a study of blood T cells in healthy people across ages. A second 7 to 11 cycle PCR used barcoded and J-beta primers. From the 5' RACE reads, TCRdb called clonotypes with MiXCR, one entry per CDR3 protein. The table shows hundreds of thousands of distinct CDR3 sequences, with roughly 53% occurring only once. Specimen: blood. The receptors were sampled from a man in his 60s in good health.

The chain links TRBV5-1 to TRBJ2-1, with 12 bases matching TRBD2. Germline CDR1 and CDR2: SGHRS and YFSETQ. The CDR3 is made up of 17 amino acids. The ends lost 3 bases at V and 0 bases at J; junction bases unmatched: 4. This CDR3 reads CASSSTSGGHSYNEQFF. The DNA for the CDR3 is TGCGCCAGCAGCTCCACTAGCGGGGGGCACTCCTACAATGAGCAGTTCTTC.

This rearrangement joins TRBV20-1 to TRBJ2-5, with TRBD1 matching 11 bases. The J segment lost 5 bases and the V segment lost 5 bases, leaving 7 bases of the junction unmatched. Per the germline V gene, CDR1 is DFQATT and CDR2 is SNEGSKA (reference sequence). This CDR3 is built from 14 residues. The chain's CDR3 is CSADGTGGGETQYF. Here the CDR3 DNA reads TGCAGTGCTGATGGGACAGGGGGTGGGGAGACCCAGTACTTC.

The chain has TRBV7-2 and TRBJ2-3, with no clear D. Trimming stripped 1 base from V and 3 bases from J, with 5 bases between. Germline loops: CDR1 SGHTA, CDR2 FQGNSA. CDR3 length: 13 amino acids. CDR3 amino acids: CASSLVQTDTQYF. The CDR3, as DNA: TGTGCCAGCAGCTTAGTACAGACAGATACGCAGTATTTT.

V and J are TRBV28 and TRBJ1-5, with 7 bases identical to TRBD1. The ends lost 5 bases at V and 3 bases at J; junction bases unmatched: 10. The CDR3 is 16 amino acids. CDR1 is MDHEN and CDR2 is SYDVKM in the germline V gene. For the CDR3, the DNA is TGTGCCAGCAGTCGAACAGGGGCCGCTTTCAATCAGCCCCAGCATTTT. This gives the protein CASSRTGAAFNQPQHF.

This chain links TRBV2 with TRBJ1-1; D call uncertain. The V gene lost 5 bases and the J gene lost 4 bases, with 11 bases spanning the gap. Germline CDR1 SNHLY, CDR2 FYNNEI. This CDR3 is 13 amino acids long. CDR3 in DNA: TGTGCCAGCAGTCCTGGGGTCGGCACTGAAGCTTTCTTT. Residues: CASSPGVGTEAFF.

Points on this clonotype: One junction end does not reproduce the germline sequence, and a read error may be involved. This chain joins TRBV29-1 and TRBJ2-3; the D gene is possibly TRBD2 (6 bases). This CDR3 spans 15 amino acids. Germline loops: CDR1 SQVTM, CDR2 ANQGSEA. The CDR3 region is CSVGQLAETQDAQYF. The CDR3 region has the DNA TGCAGCGTTGGTCAACTAGCCGAAACCCAAGATGCGCAGTATTTT.

This clonotype was detected a few times. The V gene is TRBV18, the J gene TRBJ2-3, with TRBD1 matching 7 bases. CDR1 and CDR2 (germline): KGHSH, LQKENI. The V segment lost 4 bases and the J segment 2 bases; nucleotides outside the gene matches: 9. The CDR3 has 16 residues. This CDR3 is CASSLRGRIDTDTQYF. In nucleotides, the CDR3 is TGTGCCAGCTCACTGAGGGGGCGTATTGACACAGATACGCAGTATTTT.

This clonotype was seen more than once but under ten times. The chain combines TRBV27 with TRBJ2-6; 9 bases line up with TRBD1. Germline V CDR1 and CDR2: MNHEY, SMNVEV (reference sequence). The CDR3 has 16 amino acids. J lost 3 bases, V lost 2 bases, and 2 bases had no gene match. CDR3 sequence reads: CASSLGTGYGANVLTF. Written as DNA, the CDR3 is TGTGCCAGCAGTTTAGGGACAGGGTATGGGGCCAACGTCCTGACTTTC.

The chain has TRBV3-1 and TRBJ1-2; D unresolved. The CDR3 extends over 14 amino acids. Germline values: CDR1 LGHDT, CDR2 YNNKEL (reference sequence). V dropped 2 bases and J dropped 8 bases, with 15 bases sitting between them. The CDR3 DNA reads TGTGCCAGCAGCCAAAACCCCGCCAGGCGCGGCTACACCTTC. It is translated as CASSQNPARRGYTF.

This clonotype was detected a few times. The V and J genes are TRBV5-1 and TRBJ2-2; D uncertain. The CDR3 loop spans 13 amino acids. V was trimmed by 0 bases and J by 2 bases, leaving 2 bases between them. Per the germline V gene, CDR1 is SGHRS and CDR2 is YFSETQ. CDR3 region: CASSLDNTGELFF. In nucleotides, the CDR3 is TGCGCCAGCAGCTTGGATAACACCGGGGAGCTGTTTTTT.

V is TRBV29-1 and J is TRBJ1-1, with 7 nucleotides matching TRBD1. Germline trimming cut 4 bases from V and 5 bases from J; bases unmatched to any gene: 7. The CDR3 has 13 amino acids. Germline V gene lookup returns CDR1 SQVTM and CDR2 ANQGSEA. In DNA form, the CDR3 reads TGCAGCGTTGGGCGGCAGGGGGGTACTGAAGCTTTCTTT. This gives the protein CSVGRQGGTEAFF.

This clonotype came up a few times. The V and J genes are TRBV6-6 and TRBJ2-1; D ambiguous. The V and J ends lost 8 bases and 2 bases respectively, with 4 bases between them. The CDR3 length is 11 residues. Germline CDR1 and CDR2: MNHNY and SVGAGI (reference sequence). The CDR3 spells CASEAYNEQFF. CDR3 DNA sequence: TGTGCCAGCGAGGCCTACAATGAGCAGTTCTTC.

The V call is TRBV20-1, the J call TRBJ1-2; D is unclear. Trimming took off 1 base at V and 5 bases at J, with 14 bases between the two ends. Germline V gene sequence: CDR1 DFQATT, CDR2 SNEGSKA (reference sequence). The CDR3 is 14 amino acids. This CDR3 is CSARAPGRMYGYTF. The CDR3 DNA sequence: TGCAGTGCTAGAGCCCCAGGACGAATGTATGGCTACACCTTC.

This clonotype was seen more than once but under ten times. The chain uses TRBV29-1 and TRBJ1-1; no clear D gene. The CDR3 runs 12 residues. CDR1 is SQVTM, CDR2 ANQGSEA, per germline. V lost 0 bases, J lost 6 bases, and 8 bases lay in between. CDR3 protein: CSVEELSAEAFF. In nucleotides, the CDR3 is TGCAGCGTTGAAGAGTTGAGCGCTGAAGCTTTCTTT.

The chain couples TRBV20-1 to TRBJ1-2; 9 bases are a match to TRBD1. Per germline, CDR1 DFQATT and CDR2 SNEGSKA (reference sequence). Unmatched junction bases numbered 14, after V lost 3 bases and J lost 12 bases. The CDR3 has 14 residues. For the CDR3, the DNA is TGCAGTGCTAGGGCTCGGGACAGGGCCCGGGGTCACACCTTC. This gives the protein CSARARDRARGHTF.

The chain joins TRBV12-3 or TRBV12-4 to TRBJ1-5; tentatively, D is TRBD1 (5 bases). Trimming removed 6 bases from V and 7 bases from J, with 16 bases in between. The CDR3 is 14 amino acids. The CDR3 is CASSYATGGQPQHF. The DNA for the CDR3 is TGTGCCAGCAGCTATGCTACAGGAGGACAGCCCCAGCATTTT.

As for this clonotype: Mismatch with germline at one junction end may stem from a read error. This rearrangement joins TRBV5-1 to TRBJ1-6, with D perhaps TRBD1 (6 bases). Germline lookup yields CDR1 SGHRS and CDR2 YFSETQ. The CDR3 runs to 17 residues. CDR3 in amino acids: CASSLDPGTTYNSPPHF. DNA of the CDR3: TGCGCCAGCAGCTTGGATCCCGGGACAACTTATAATTCACCCCCCCACTTT.

CDR3 in amino acids: CAISRGGPPYEQYF. The CDR3 coding sequence is TGTGCCATCAGCAGGGGGGGGCCTCCCTACGAGCAGTACTTC. The chain joins TRBV10-3 to TRBJ2-7; D may be TRBD1 or TRBD2 (7 bases each). The V end was cut by 6 bases, the J end by 2 bases, with 14 bases between. The germline V gene has CDR1 ENHRY and CDR2 SYGVKD. This CDR3 has 14 amino acids.

A single count supports this clonotype. The chain has TRBV3-1 and TRBJ2-7; a weak D match, TRBD1 (6 bases). The last part of the DNA fits TRBJ2-5 better; the J call may be wrong. Germline V CDR1 and CDR2: LGHDT, YNNKEL (reference sequence). The length of the CDR3 is 16 residues. CDR3: CASSQLGQGLGETQYF. CDR3 DNA: TGTGCCAGCAGCCAACTGGGGCAGGGGTTAGGTGAGACCCAGTACTTC.

This sequence joins TRBV7-9 and TRBJ2-5; 10 nucleotides match TRBD2. Germline loops: CDR1 SEHNR, CDR2 FQNEAQ (reference sequence). Trimming cost V 5 bases and J 1 base; bases outside gene matches: 7. This CDR3 has 16 residues. DNA for the CDR3: TGTGCCAGCAGCCAGGGACTAGCGCCACCCCAAGAGACCCAGTACTTC. It codes for CASSQGLAPPQETQYF.